This TCR beta chain was documented in a study of shared clonotypes between healthy human individuals. Clones were read by immunoSEQ multiplex PCR, and TCRdb kept only the in-frame ones, dropping some. The sample contains approximately 1,000,000 clones, about 84% of which appear only once. This CDR3 contains 15 residues. Germline V gene lookup returns CDR1 SGHVS and CDR2 FNYEAQ. The germline V and J ends were trimmed by 1 base and 2 bases, with 11 bases remaining between them. General study results and limits: Exclusively blood specimens were collected; tissue repertoires likely differ. Clonotypes shared by all four sorted-subset donors had higher generation probabilities than non-shared clonotypes. Though the depth was large, rarefaction showed that sorted-subset sequencing was incomplete.

Worth noting for this clone: Its cognate antigen is unknown.

The clonotype was recovered from a man younger than 35 in good health. Some clones in this sample may be carry-over from other donors' samples. Sequencing was performed on memory CD4+ T cells from PBMCs. Sample subset: CD45RA-negative fraction. The V gene is TRBV7-6, the J gene TRBJ1-1; D is unclear. CDR3 residues: CASSLEIGRNTEAFF. The CDR3 DNA reads as TGTGCCAGCAGCTTAGAAATAGGGAGAAACACTGAAGCTTTCTTT.